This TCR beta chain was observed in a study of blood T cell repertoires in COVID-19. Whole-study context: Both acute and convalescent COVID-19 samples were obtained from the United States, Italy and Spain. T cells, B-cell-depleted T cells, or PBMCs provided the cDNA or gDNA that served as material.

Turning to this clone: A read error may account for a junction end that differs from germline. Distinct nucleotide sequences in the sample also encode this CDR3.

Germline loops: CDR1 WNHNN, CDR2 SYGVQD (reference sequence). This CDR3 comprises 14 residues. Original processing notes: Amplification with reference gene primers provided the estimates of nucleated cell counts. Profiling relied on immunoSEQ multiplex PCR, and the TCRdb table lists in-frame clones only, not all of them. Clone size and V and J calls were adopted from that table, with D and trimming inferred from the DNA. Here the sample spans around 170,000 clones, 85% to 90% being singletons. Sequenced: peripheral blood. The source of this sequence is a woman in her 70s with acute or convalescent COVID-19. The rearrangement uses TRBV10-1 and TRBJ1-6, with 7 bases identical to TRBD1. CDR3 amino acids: CASSKGTVNSPLHF. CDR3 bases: TGCGCCAGCAGTAAAGGGACAGTGAATTCACCCCTTCACTTT.